Below are 27 T cell receptor beta chains sequenced from a single sample in a study of T cell responses to AZD1222 COVID-19 vaccine. Profiled with immunoSEQ multiplex PCR; TCRdb holds only in-frame clones, not every one. The sample lists more than 70,000 clones, 87% seen once, with about 1.4% in the top ten. The material sequenced was peripheral blood, taken on day 0 of AZD1222 vaccination. These receptors were taken from an adult in good health.

The chain links TRBV6-5 to TRBJ2-3, with 11 bases matching TRBD1. The CDR3 covers 16 residues. J gave up 4 bases and V 2 bases, and 5 bases lay outside the gene matches. Germline V lookup: CDR1 MNHEY, CDR2 SVGAGI. CDR3: CASSYIRGQGADTQYF. The CDR3 DNA is TGTGCCAGCAGTTACATTAGGGGACAGGGGGCAGATACGCAGTATTTT.

V and J are TRBV27 and TRBJ1-1; 8 bases map to TRBD1. This CDR3 has 15 amino acids. V was clipped by 5 bases and J by 1 base; unmatched bases: 6. The germline V gene encodes CDR1 MNHEY and CDR2 SMNVEV (reference sequence). DNA of the CDR3: TGTGCCAGCAGTCACGGACAGGGATCGAACACTGAAGCTTTCTTT. It codes for CASSHGQGSNTEAFF.

The chain uses TRBV18 and TRBJ2-3; 11 nucleotides agree with TRBD2. V was clipped by 3 bases and J by 4 bases; unmatched bases: 6. The CDR3 loop spans 16 amino acids. Germline V gives CDR1 KGHSH, CDR2 LQKENI. CDR3 region: CASSPPLAGEADTQYF. DNA for the CDR3: TGTGCCAGCTCACCCCCACTAGCGGGAGAGGCAGATACGCAGTATTTT.

In its sample, this clone was seen once. The gene calls are TRBV7-2 and TRBJ1-1, with 8 bases that match TRBD1. The CDR3 has 16 residues. J gave up 2 bases and V 3 bases, and 8 bases lay outside the gene matches. Looked up from germline, CDR1 is SGHTA and CDR2 is FQGNSA. This chain's CDR3 is CASSFPLGQGNTEAFF. The CDR3 DNA is TGTGCCAGCAGCTTCCCGCTCGGACAGGGAAACACTGAAGCTTTCTTT.

The chain links TRBV2 to TRBJ1-2, with D perhaps matching TRBD1 (5 bases). The CDR3 consists of 15 residues. V was shortened by 5 bases and J by 0 bases, with 13 bases between the two germline ends. CDR1 SNHLY and CDR2 FYNNEI come from the germline V gene. Written as DNA, the CDR3 is TGTGCCAGCAGTCTAAGGGACGGACCTAACTATGGCTACACCTTC. Protein product: CASSLRDGPNYGYTF.

J is TRBJ2-2 and V is TRBV5-1; weak D call: TRBD2 (5 bases). V was shortened by 4 bases and J by 7 bases, with 17 bases between the two germline ends. The CDR3 is made up of 15 amino acids. Germline-derived CDR1 and CDR2 are SGHRS and YFSETQ. CDR3 loop: CASSLLDSLGGELFF. The CDR3 nucleotides are TGCGCCAGCAGCCTGTTGGACTCCTTGGGCGGGGAGCTGTTTTTT. The whole variable domain, filled in from reference TRBV5-1 and TRBJ2-2, reads KAGVTQTPRYLIKTRGQQVTLSCSPISGHRSVSWYQQTPGQGLQFLFEYFSETQRNKGNFPGRFSGRQFSNSRSEMNVSTLELGDSALYLCASSLLDSLGGELFFGEGSRLTVL.

This clone was counted only a few times. This chain links TRBV7-9 with TRBJ2-1; 10 positions match TRBD1. Germline V lookup: CDR1 SEHNR, CDR2 FQNEAQ (reference sequence). Trimming removed 5 bases from V and 6 bases from J; junction bases left unmatched: 7. The CDR3 consists of 15 residues. The chain's CDR3 is CASSPPWTGGNEQFF. Written as DNA, the CDR3 is TGTGCCAGCAGCCCGCCTTGGACAGGGGGCAATGAGCAGTTCTTC.

The genes are TRBV2 and TRBJ1-1; D remains unclear. V lost 4 bases, J lost 0 bases, and 6 bases lay in between. CDR3 length equals 13 residues. Looked up from germline, CDR1 is SNHLY and CDR2 is FYNNEI. CDR3 region: CASSGQVNTEAFF. CDR3 nucleotide sequence: TGTGCCAGCAGTGGGCAGGTGAACACTGAAGCTTTCTTT.

The chain employs TRBV19 and TRBJ2-7; 8 nucleotides match TRBD1. The V segment lost 7 bases and the J segment 5 bases; nucleotides outside the gene matches: 10. This CDR3 is 14 amino acids long. CDR1 LNHDA and CDR2 SQIVND come from the germline V gene (reference sequence). The CDR3 loop reads CASTPGQGSHEQYF. The CDR3 DNA reads TGTGCCAGTACTCCCGGACAGGGAAGCCACGAGCAGTACTTC.

This sequence joins TRBV6-6 and TRBJ1-1, with D possibly being TRBD1 (5 bases). V was clipped by 5 bases and J by 0 bases, with 22 bases between them. The CDR3 runs 18 residues. CDR1 and CDR2 from the germline V gene are MNHNY and SVGAGI (reference sequence). CDR3 nucleotides: TGTGCCAGCAGTCGACGGGGAGGGGACGCCTTTTTGAACACTGAAGCTTTCTTT. Translated: CASSRRGGDAFLNTEAFF.

The chain links TRBV10-3 to TRBJ2-7; no firm D call. The CDR3 consists of 11 residues. Germline V gene sequence: CDR1 ENHRY, CDR2 SYGVKD. Trimming stripped 5 bases from V and 5 bases from J, with 7 bases between. This CDR3 is CAISSRDEQYF. The CDR3 coding sequence is TGTGCCATCAGTAGCCGGGACGAGCAGTACTTC.

The chain employs TRBV20-1 and TRBJ1-1, with D perhaps matching TRBD1 (5 bases). V lost 3 bases and J lost 7, with 9 bases in between. The CDR3 is 11 amino acids. Germline CDR1 and CDR2: DFQATT and SNEGSKA (reference sequence). In DNA form, the CDR3 reads TGCAGTGCTAGCGACGGGGGTGAAGCTTTCTTT. Amino acid sequence: CSASDGGEAFF.

In its sample, this clone was seen a few times. The chain is built from TRBV29-1 and TRBJ2-1; 11 nucleotides align to TRBD2. This CDR3 contains 15 residues. Per germline, CDR1 SQVTM and CDR2 ANQGSEA. V shed 2 bases, J shed 5 bases, and the junction held 5 bases outside the gene matches. CDR3 protein: CSVEPRTSGHNEQFF. The DNA for the CDR3 is TGCAGCGTTGAACCCAGGACTAGCGGGCACAATGAGCAGTTCTTC.

In this sample, this clone turned up once. This rearrangement joins TRBV6-2 or TRBV6-3 to TRBJ1-1, with 8 bases that match TRBD1. The V segment lost 5 bases and the J segment 0 bases; nucleotides outside the gene matches: 8. Germline V gene data show CDR1 as MNHEY and CDR2 as SVGEGT. The CDR3 covers 16 residues. This CDR3 is CASSRTTGAMNTEAFF. The DNA of the CDR3 is TGTGCCAGCAGTCGAACGACAGGGGCCATGAACACTGAAGCTTTCTTT.

This chain uses TRBV28 with TRBJ1-1, with D uncertain. The CDR3 spans 14 residues. Trimming cost V 7 bases and J 0 bases, with 12 bases left between them. Germline V gene data show CDR1 as MDHEN and CDR2 as SYDVKM. The CDR3 here is CASTLRGMNTEAFF. DNA of the CDR3: TGTGCCAGCACCCTCCGGGGTATGAACACTGAAGCTTTCTTT.

The rearrangement links TRBV12-5 to TRBJ1-5; weak D call: TRBD1 (5 bases). The CDR3 totals 14 residues. Per germline, CDR1 LGHNT and CDR2 FRNRAP. Here the CDR3 reads CVKRTTASNQPQHF. CDR3 sequence (DNA): TGTGTCAAAAGGACGACAGCAAGCAATCAGCCCCAGCATTTT. Together with reference TRBV12-5 and TRBJ1-5, the CDR3 gives the full variable domain: DARVTQTPRHKVTEMGQEVTMRCQPILGHNTVFWYRQTMMQGLELLAYFRNRAPLDDSGMPKDRFSAEMPDATLATLKIQPSEPRDSAVYFCVKRTTASNQPQHFGDGTRLSIL.

The chain carries TRBV5-1 and TRBJ1-2; TRBD1 agrees at 7 bases. V was clipped by 4 bases and J by 4 bases; unmatched bases: 4. CDR3 size: 13 residues. Germline values: CDR1 SGHRS, CDR2 YFSETQ. The CDR3 reads CASSLTGSYGYTF. The DNA of the CDR3 is TGCGCCAGCAGCCTGACAGGGTCCTATGGCTACACCTTC.

The chain carries TRBV5-6 and TRBJ1-1; D call uncertain. V lost 4 bases and J 0 bases, leaving 10 bases between the germline ends. CDR3 length: 14 amino acids. Germline CDR1 SGHDT, CDR2 YYEEEE. CDR3 sequence: CASSRTVMNTEAFF. CDR3 bases: TGTGCCAGCAGCAGGACGGTGATGAACACTGAAGCTTTCTTT.

The V call is TRBV3-1 (or the pseudogene TRBV3-2), the J call TRBJ2-2; 8 nucleotides agree with TRBD2. The CDR3 consists of 16 residues. With 1 base clipped from V and 4 bases from J, the junction kept 5 bases outside the gene matches. The germline V gene has CDR1 LGHDT and CDR2 YNNKEL (reference sequence). CDR3: CASSQGLAGGTGELFF. The CDR3 coding sequence is TGTGCCAGCAGCCAAGGTCTAGCGGGTGGCACCGGGGAGCTGTTTTTT.

The V gene is TRBV9, the J gene TRBJ1-4; maybe TRBD1 (5 bases). CDR3 size: 17 residues. CDR1 is SGDLS, CDR2 YYNGEE, per germline. V lost 1 base and J lost 0, with 13 bases in between. The CDR3 region is CASSVLGADATNEKLFF. The CDR3 bases are TGTGCCAGCAGCGTATTAGGGGCCGACGCAACTAATGAAAAACTGTTTTTT.

This clone was counted once. The chain employs TRBV15 and TRBJ1-6; perhaps TRBD1 as D (6 bases). The V end lost 5 bases, the J end lost 9 bases, and 11 bases lay between the germline ends. CDR3 length: 13 residues. The V gene's germline CDR1 is LNHNV and CDR2 YYDKDF (reference sequence). The CDR3 nucleotides read TGTGCCACCAGCGAGGGACATCTTTCACCCCTCCACTTT. Translated: CATSEGHLSPLHF.

The chain combines TRBV4-3 with TRBJ1-2; D is uncertain. Per the germline V gene, CDR1 is LGHNA and CDR2 is YSLEER. V was shortened by 1 base and J by 4 bases, with 10 bases between the two germline ends. The CDR3 length is 14 residues. This CDR3 is CASSQGSGPYGYTF. Here the CDR3 DNA reads TGCGCCAGCAGCCAAGGGTCGGGTCCCTATGGCTACACCTTC.

The chain carries TRBV30 and TRBJ1-5, with D perhaps TRBD1 (6 bases). CDR3 length: 14 amino acids. Trimming shortened V by 3 bases and J by 4 bases, and 13 bases separated the two germline ends. Per germline, CDR1 GTSNPN and CDR2 SVGIG (reference sequence). The CDR3 sequence is CAWSYEGGNQPQHF. CDR3 DNA: TGTGCCTGGAGCTACGAGGGGGGTAATCAGCCCCAGCATTTT.

The chain employs TRBV6-5 and TRBJ2-4; TRBD2 matches at 8 bases. The germline V gene encodes CDR1 MNHEY and CDR2 SVGAGI. V lost 6 bases, J lost 3 bases, and 7 bases stayed unmatched. The CDR3 covers 15 residues. CDR3 bases: TGTGCCAGCAGGTCTCTAGCGGGCGGCAAAAACATTCAGTACTTC. Translated, it gives CASRSLAGGKNIQYF.

This clone showed up just once. The V and J genes are TRBV5-1 and TRBJ1-5; perhaps TRBD1 as D (6 bases). The CDR3 length is 14 residues. Germline V CDR1 and CDR2: SGHRS, YFSETQ. Deletions cut 3 bases from V and 3 bases from J, with 10 bases between. The CDR3 reads CASSSGDINQPQHF. The CDR3 DNA follows: TGCGCCAGCAGCTCCGGGGACATCAATCAGCCCCAGCATTTT.

The chain uses TRBV7-8 and TRBJ2-3; 14 bases map to TRBD2. The V gene's germline CDR1 is SGHVS and CDR2 FQNEAQ. V was pared by 5 bases and J by 5 bases, with 3 bases of the junction left unmatched. This CDR3 has 15 amino acids. CDR3 coding DNA: TGTGCCAGCAGCATGGGACTAGCGGGAGAAGATACGCAGTATTTT. Amino acid sequence: CASSMGLAGEDTQYF.

J is TRBJ2-3 and V is TRBV5-1, with TRBD2 matching over 8 bases. Germline CDR1 reads SGHRS; CDR2 reads YFSETQ. After removal of 4 bases from V and 4 bases from J, the junction contained 11 bases not matched to a gene. This CDR3 is 16 amino acids long. The CDR3 DNA reads TGCGCCAGCAGCCCGACTGGCGGGAGGTTAGCAGATACGCAGTATTTT. It yields the protein CASSPTGGRLADTQYF.